This T cell receptor beta chain was observed in a study of cytomegalovirus exposure and HLA in healthy donors. Overall study: An early release of data contained about 85 million unique TCRs, which came from HLA-typed donors.

The CDR3 spans 12 residues. The germline CDR1 and CDR2 sequences are SGHTS and YDEGEE. With 7 bases removed from V and 10 bases from J, the gap between germline ends came to 14 bases. Both 60 Vbeta primers and 13 Jbeta primers went into the PCR. Only in-frame clones appear in the TCRdb table, and some are missing; sequencing was by immunoSEQ multiplex PCR. The table shows 150,000 to 200,000 clones, with 79% occurring only once. A remark on this clone: Its antigen is undetermined.

Study-wide results and limits: Later, TCR association rates were found to vary by HLA locus, highest for DRB1 and lowest for HLA-C. A later analysis linked a missense DCLRE1C variant to TCR beta V- and J-gene trimming. Several V segments, TRBV6-2 and TRBV6-3 among them, could not be told apart and were dropped.

The sequencing sample was made of PBMCs. The TCR sequence derives from a woman aged 50 to 60 in good health and CMV-seronegative. The chain combines TRBV5-8 with TRBJ1-4; D is unclear. This CDR3 reads CASAVTPGKLFF. CDR3 coding DNA: TGTGCCAGCGCCGTCACCCCCGGAAAACTGTTTTTT.